One and the same sample provided the 19 T cell receptor beta chains below, sequenced in a study of low-dose radiotherapy and immunotherapy resistance in tumors. Priming of first-strand cDNA relied on TRAV- and TRBV-specific primers (covering alpha and beta chains). TCR amplification used roughly 18 PCR cycles, a constant-region primer and a V-primer adapter. TCRdb reprocessed the reads with MiXCR, giving one entry per CDR3 protein. The profile shows 5,000 to 7,000 distinct CDR3 sequences, approximately 70% of them singletons. The receptors here all came from a human donor with advanced metastatic prostate, ovarian, gallbladder or colorectal cancer (not recorded which). This table probably holds off-target reads from a library built for another chain.

The rearrangement uses TRBV5-1 and TRBJ1-2; D not resolved. CDR1 is SGHRS and CDR2 is YFSETQ in the germline V gene. Trimming took off 4 bases at V and 1 base at J, with 11 bases between the two ends. The CDR3 runs 14 residues. The CDR3 is CASSRSGDNYGYTF. The CDR3, as DNA: TGCGCCAGCAGCCGTTCTGGGGATAACTATGGCTACACCTTC.

This clonotype was counted a few times. The rearrangement joins TRBV5-1 to TRBJ1-5; D is perhaps TRBD1 (5 bases). The germline V gene encodes CDR1 SGHRS and CDR2 YFSETQ. The V end was cut by 5 bases, the J end by 4 bases, with 16 bases between. This CDR3 region has 15 residues. CDR3 protein: CASSSGTEINQPQHF. The CDR3 DNA follows: TGCGCCAGCAGTTCCGGGACGGAAATTAATCAGCCCCAGCATTTT.

This CDR3 is CSVEAGGQETQYF. In DNA form, the CDR3 reads TGCAGCGTTGAAGCAGGGGGGCAAGAGACCCAGTACTTC. This chain connects TRBV29-1 to TRBJ2-5, with D tentatively TRBD1 (7 bases). V lost 1 base, J lost 2 bases, and 8 bases lay in between. Looked up from germline, CDR1 is SQVTM and CDR2 is ANQGSEA. The CDR3 runs 13 residues.

This chain uses TRBV30 with TRBJ1-1; D unclear. V lost 4 bases and J lost 5, with 14 bases in between. This CDR3 region has 13 residues. CDR1 is GTSNPN, CDR2 SVGIG, per germline (reference sequence). Here the CDR3 reads CAWKFTSGTEAFF. Written as DNA, the CDR3 is TGTGCCTGGAAGTTTACTAGTGGTACTGAAGCTTTCTTT.

This clonotype appeared a few times. This chain links TRBV5-4 with TRBJ2-4; 9 nucleotides line up with TRBD2. The germline gives CDR1 SGHNT, CDR2 YYREEE (reference sequence). The junction had 5 bases not matched to a gene; V was cut back by 1 base and J by 3 bases. The CDR3 loop spans 16 amino acids. CDR3 loop: CASSLQAGGSKNIQYF. The CDR3 DNA is TGTGCCAGCAGCTTGCAAGCGGGAGGAAGCAAAAACATTCAGTACTTC.

This clonotype was seen a few times. This chain uses TRBV28 with TRBJ2-7, with 9 bases lining up with TRBD2. The germline gives CDR1 MDHEN, CDR2 SYDVKM. The CDR3 consists of 17 residues. Losses at the gene ends were 2 bases for V and 0 bases for J; bases not matched to a gene: 8. The CDR3 spells CASSLIANSGSSYEQYF. As DNA, the CDR3 is TGTGCCAGCAGTTTAATCGCTAATAGCGGGAGCTCCTACGAGCAGTACTTC.

V usage is TRBV6-2 or TRBV6-3 and J usage is TRBJ2-2; no definite D call. The CDR3 runs to 14 residues. V lost 4 bases, J lost 6 bases, and 12 bases lay in between. CDR1 and CDR2 from the germline V gene are MNHEY and SVGEGT. CDR3 coding DNA: TGTGCCAGCAGTTGGGCGAAGGGTTCCGGGGAGCTGTTTTTT. Amino acid sequence: CASSWAKGSGELFF.

This clonotype was seen more than once but under ten times. This chain connects TRBV19 to TRBJ1-2; D ambiguous. The CDR3 extends over 11 amino acids. Trimming removed 7 bases from V and 2 bases from J, with 5 bases in between. CDR1 is LNHDA, CDR2 SQIVND, per germline (reference sequence). The CDR3 sequence is CASNSNYGYTF. CDR3 nucleotides: TGTGCCAGTAACTCGAACTATGGCTACACCTTC.

This rearrangement joins TRBV10-3 to TRBJ1-2, with TRBD1 matching 7 bases. Per the germline V gene, CDR1 is ENHRY and CDR2 is SYGVKD. CDR3 length: 16 amino acids. With 5 bases clipped from V and 10 bases from J, the junction kept 19 bases outside the gene matches. The CDR3 region has the DNA TGTGCCATCAGTCCTAAACTCGACAGGGCATCGTACGACTACACCTTC. This translates into CAISPKLDRASYDYTF.

The chain is built from TRBV18 and TRBJ2-7, with TRBD1 matching 7 bases. The length of the CDR3 is 13 residues. V lost 4 bases to trimming and J lost 3 bases; unmatched junction nucleotides: 3. Germline CDR1 and CDR2: KGHSH and LQKENI. CDR3 nucleotides: TGTGCCAGCTCACAGGGACAGAACTACGAGCAGTACTTC. Amino acids: CASSQGQNYEQYF.

This chain uses TRBV6-8 with TRBJ2-2, with D uncertain. The CDR3 is made up of 16 amino acids. V lost 1 base, J lost 0 bases, and 9 bases lay in between. Looked up from germline, CDR1 is MNHGY and CDR2 is SAAAGT. CDR3 amino acids: CASSYLAFSNTGELFF. The CDR3 bases are TGTGCCAGCAGTTACTTGGCATTCTCGAACACCGGGGAGCTGTTTTTT.

This chain joins TRBV7-2 and TRBJ2-7, with a weak D call TRBD2 (6 bases). Germline values: CDR1 SGHTA, CDR2 FQGNSA. Between the trimmed V and J ends, which lost 3 bases and 1 base, there was a span of 13 bases. This CDR3 contains 15 residues. Here the CDR3 reads CASSFGGYASYEQYF. CDR3 nucleotide sequence: TGTGCCAGCAGCTTTGGGGGGTATGCATCCTACGAGCAGTACTTC. Full variable domain (outside the CDR3, taken from reference TRBV7-2 and TRBJ2-7): GAGVSQSPSNKVTEKGKDVELRCDPISGHTALYWYRQSLGQGLEFLIYFQGNSAPDKSGLPSDRFSAERTGGSVSTLTIQRTQQEDSAVYLCASSFGGYASYEQYFGPGTRLTVT.

The chain employs TRBV6-5 and TRBJ1-1; possibly TRBD1 for D (5 bases). The CDR3 has 13 residues. Trimming removed 2 bases at V and 11 bases at J, with 15 bases between. Germline CDR1 reads MNHEY; CDR2 reads SVGAGI. The CDR3 DNA is TGTGCCAGCAGTTACGGGCAGGGCCAGGGTGCTTTCTTT. This codes for CASSYGQGQGAFF.

The rearrangement links TRBV5-1 to TRBJ2-1; 9 bases match TRBD2. Germline assignment: CDR1 SGHRS and CDR2 YFSETQ. J was trimmed by 0 bases and V by 0 bases; bases with no gene match: 1. The CDR3 has 16 amino acids. CDR3 sequence reads: CASSLGSGSSYNEQFF. CDR3 in DNA: TGCGCCAGCAGCTTGGGTAGCGGGAGCTCCTACAATGAGCAGTTCTTC.

V is TRBV6-8 and J is TRBJ1-5; maybe TRBD1 (5 bases). Trimming left V 5 bases short and J 3 bases short, with 14 bases between. Germline-derived CDR1 and CDR2 are MNHGY and SAAAGT. This CDR3 region has 15 residues. The CDR3 DNA reads TGTGCCAGCAGTCCCAGAGGCAGGGACAATCAGCCCCAGCATTTT. Translating it yields CASSPRGRDNQPQHF.

This clonotype was recorded only once. The chain links TRBV5-1 to TRBJ2-3; D is unresolved. From germline, CDR1 is SGHRS and CDR2 YFSETQ. Deletions cut 3 bases from V and 1 base from J, with 6 bases between. This CDR3 is 13 amino acids long. The CDR3 bases are TGCGCCAGCAGCTCCTCGGGCACAGATACGCAGTATTTT. As protein: CASSSSGTDTQYF. The full variable domain, rest sourced from reference TRBV5-1 and TRBJ2-3, is KAGVTQTPRYLIKTRGQQVTLSCSPISGHRSVSWYQQTPGQGLQFLFEYFSETQRNKGNFPGRFSGRQFSNSRSEMNVSTLELGDSALYLCASSSSGTDTQYFGPGTRLTVL.

The chain links TRBV28 to TRBJ2-7; D is tentatively TRBD1 or TRBD2 (6 bases each). CDR1 and CDR2 (germline): MDHEN, SYDVKM. Trimming removed 3 bases at V and 6 bases at J, with 21 bases between. The CDR3 spans 16 residues. The CDR3 spells CASSLLISGGPREQYF. The CDR3 nucleotides are TGTGCCAGCAGTTTGCTAATCTCCGGGGGCCCTCGCGAGCAGTACTTC.

The gene calls are TRBV28 and TRBJ2-1; D not certain. Deletions cut 9 bases from V and 4 bases from J, with 19 bases between. The V gene's germline CDR1 is MDHEN and CDR2 SYDVKM. CDR3 size: 15 residues. The CDR3 nucleotides are TGTGCCAGTTCACCGAGGCGGACGGCTTACAATGAGCAGTTCTTC. This translates into CASSPRRTAYNEQFF.

This sequence joins TRBV3-1 and TRBJ1-5; D may be TRBD1 (5 bases). Trimming stripped 4 bases from V and 4 bases from J, with 14 bases between. Looked up from germline, CDR1 is LGHDT and CDR2 is YNNKEL (reference sequence). The length of the CDR3 is 15 residues. CDR3 nucleotide sequence: TGTGCCAGCAGCCTGGGGAGGCAGGGTAATCAGCCCCAGCATTTT. Translated, it gives CASSLGRQGNQPQHF.